The 10 T cell receptor beta chains below all came from one sample that was sequenced in a study of tumour-infiltrating T cells in Burkitt lymphoma. Repertoires were generated with immunoSEQ multiplex PCR, while TCRdb's copy carries only in-frame clones and drops some. The sample carries around 17,000 clones, roughly 85% recorded once. Specimen: tumor tissue. The receptors were gathered from a human donor with diffuse large B-cell lymphoma.

The CDR3 DNA is TGTGCCAGCAGCTACCAGGGGGAATACACCGGGGAGCTGTTTTTT. Translated, it gives CASSYQGEYTGELFF. The chain couples TRBV6-5 to TRBJ2-2, with TRBD1 identical over 7 bases. The V gene's germline CDR1 is MNHEY and CDR2 SVGAGI. The J segment lost 3 bases and the V segment lost 6 bases, leaving 7 bases of the junction unmatched. CDR3 length equals 15 residues.

In its sample, this clone was seen a few times. V and J are TRBV7-2 and TRBJ1-1; D may be TRBD1 (5 bases). The V end was cut by 7 bases, the J end by 5 bases, with 11 bases between. Germline V CDR1 and CDR2: SGHTA, FQGNSA. This CDR3 is built from 12 residues. The chain's CDR3 is CASNVGGTEAFF. CDR3 in DNA: TGTGCCAGCAATGTGGGGGGTACTGAAGCTTTCTTT.

The chain combines TRBV27 with TRBJ1-2; D possibly corresponds to TRBD1 (5 bases). CDR3 length: 13 residues. V was shortened by 2 bases and J by 2 bases, with 6 bases between the two germline ends. Germline values: CDR1 MNHEY, CDR2 SMNVEV (reference sequence). The CDR3 is CASSLQGNYGYTF. The CDR3 bases are TGTGCCAGCAGTTTACAGGGCAACTATGGCTACACCTTC.

The sample holds one count of this clone. This chain uses TRBV19 with TRBJ2-2; D perhaps matches TRBD2 (5 bases). This CDR3 is 16 amino acids long. The germline V gene encodes CDR1 LNHDA and CDR2 SQIVND (reference sequence). V was cut by 2 bases and J by 4 bases, with 14 bases left in between. The CDR3 DNA follows: TGTGCCAGTAGTATACCCTTCTCCGGGGTCACCGGGGAGCTGTTTTTT. It codes for CASSIPFSGVTGELFF. The full variable domain, in which reference TRBV19 and TRBJ2-2 provide the parts outside the CDR3, is DGGITQSPKYLFRKEGQNVTLSCEQNLNHDAMYWYRQDPGQGLRLIYYSQIVNDFQKGDIAEGYSVSREKKESFPLTVTSAQKNPTAFYLCASSIPFSGVTGELFFGEGSRLTVL.

V is TRBV7-2 and J is TRBJ1-1; D might be TRBD1 (5 bases). Trimming cost V 3 bases and J 0 bases, with 11 bases left between them. CDR1 and CDR2 (germline): SGHTA, FQGNSA. The CDR3 loop spans 15 amino acids. The CDR3 nucleotides are TGTGCCAGCAGCTTGGAGGGGTCCATGAACACTGAAGCTTTCTTT. Its translation is CASSLEGSMNTEAFF.

The chain links TRBV7-9 to TRBJ2-7; 7 nucleotides line up with TRBD2. Germline values: CDR1 SEHNR, CDR2 FQNEAQ (reference sequence). J gave up 5 bases and V 6 bases, and 4 bases lay outside the gene matches. The CDR3 sequence is 12 residues long. The CDR3 coding sequence is TGTGCCAGCAGTTCACTAGCGAACGAGCAGTACTTC. Its protein product is CASSSLANEQYF.

This chain links TRBV7-2 with TRBJ2-3; a possible D gene is TRBD2 (6 bases). The CDR3 covers 15 residues. Germline assignment: CDR1 SGHTA and CDR2 FQGNSA. V lost 0 bases to trimming and J lost 4 bases, with 11 bases between them. CDR3 DNA sequence: TGTGCCAGCAGCTTAGCGGAGGGAACGGCAGATACGCAGTATTTT. Residues: CASSLAEGTADTQYF.

The chain joins TRBV25-1 to TRBJ2-3; D not certain. From germline, CDR1 is MGHDK and CDR2 SYGVNS. The CDR3 loop spans 17 amino acids. The V gene lost 3 bases and the J gene lost 0 bases, with 16 bases spanning the gap. CDR3 region: CASSEERFTPSTDTQYF. DNA of the CDR3: TGTGCCAGCAGTGAGGAGAGGTTTACACCTAGCACAGATACGCAGTATTTT.

The rearrangement links TRBV7-8 to TRBJ2-3; the D is unclear. Per germline, CDR1 SGHVS and CDR2 FQNEAQ. The V gene lost 0 bases and the J gene lost 0 bases, with 4 bases spanning the gap. This CDR3 has 14 amino acids. CDR3 coding DNA: TGTGCCAGCAGCTTAGCATTAAGCACAGATACGCAGTATTTT. Its translation: CASSLALSTDTQYF.

This clone was counted a few times. The CDR3 DNA follows: TGTGCCAGCAGTCCATACTCCGGATCACCCCTCCACTTT. The encoded protein is CASSPYSGSPLHF. The chain couples TRBV27 to TRBJ1-6, with unresolved D. CDR3 size: 13 residues. The V end lost 5 bases, the J end lost 10 bases, and 12 bases lay between the germline ends. Looked up from germline, CDR1 is MNHEY and CDR2 is SMNVEV (reference sequence).